This paragraph covers one TCR beta chain sequence. The target antigen is unknown. Germline trimming cut 2 bases from V and 5 bases from J; bases unmatched to any gene: 3. This CDR3 is 14 amino acids long. Per the germline V gene, CDR1 is KGHSH and CDR2 is LQKENI. The data derive from a study of OX40 agonist ivuxolimab in advanced cancers. Study as a whole: Three patients, one with hepatocellular carcinoma and two with cutaneous melanoma, responded partially.

The method was immunoSEQ multiplex PCR; TCRdb's version includes in-frame clones alone and lacks a portion of them. This sample carries about 70,000 clones, more than 75% of them seen once, and the ten largest clones take approximately 2.1%. General study results and limits: Specificity for antigen went undetermined in the expanded peripheral T cells. Part of the nonresponder group also had normalized T-cell clonal expansion that was low. There were, on average, more expanded clones in CD8+ T cells than in CD4+.

The clonotype was recovered from an adult with an advanced solid tumor such as melanoma, head and neck, liver or kidney cancer. The chain couples TRBV18 to TRBJ1-5, with TRBD1 identical over 7 bases. The specimen comprised CD4+ or CD8+ T cells sorted from blood, sampled in a trial of the OX40 agonist ivuxolimab. The CDR3: CASSPGTGDQPQHF. CDR3 bases: TGTGCCAGCTCACCAGGTACAGGGGATCAGCCCCAGCATTTT. Drawing the rest from reference TRBV18 and TRBJ1-5, the complete variable domain is NAGVMQNPRHLVRRRGQEARLRCSPMKGHSHVYWYRQLPEEGLKFMVYLQKENIIDESGMPKERFSAEFPKEGPSILRIQQVVRGDSAAYFCASSPGTGDQPQHFGDGTRLSIL.